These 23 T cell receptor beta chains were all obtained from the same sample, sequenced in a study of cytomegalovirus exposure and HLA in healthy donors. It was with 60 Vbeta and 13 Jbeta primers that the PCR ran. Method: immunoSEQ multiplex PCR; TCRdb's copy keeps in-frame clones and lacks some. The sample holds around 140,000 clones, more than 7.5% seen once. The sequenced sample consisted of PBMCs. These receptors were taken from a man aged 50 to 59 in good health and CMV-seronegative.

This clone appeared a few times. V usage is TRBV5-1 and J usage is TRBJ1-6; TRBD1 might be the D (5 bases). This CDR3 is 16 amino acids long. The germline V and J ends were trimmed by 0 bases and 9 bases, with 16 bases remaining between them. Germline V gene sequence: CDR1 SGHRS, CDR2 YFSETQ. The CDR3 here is CASSLASGGGPSPLHF. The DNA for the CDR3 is TGCGCCAGCAGCTTGGCCTCGGGGGGGGGTCCTTCACCCCTCCACTTT.

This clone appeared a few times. In nucleotides, the CDR3 is TGTGCCTGGTTGGATCGGGGGGGGGCCTACGAGCAGTACTTC. This translates into CAWLDRGGAYEQYF. The chain combines TRBV30 with TRBJ2-7; 8 bases map to TRBD2. Trimming removed 5 bases from V and 2 bases from J; junction bases left unmatched: 8. CDR1 and CDR2 from the germline V gene are GTSNPN and SVGIG (reference sequence). The CDR3 has 14 amino acids.

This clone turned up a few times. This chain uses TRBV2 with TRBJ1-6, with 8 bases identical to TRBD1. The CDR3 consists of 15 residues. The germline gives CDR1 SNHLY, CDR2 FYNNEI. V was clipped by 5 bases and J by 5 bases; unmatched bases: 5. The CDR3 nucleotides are TGTGCCAGCAGTCAGGGGGCGCAAGATAATTCACCCCTCCACTTT. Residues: CASSQGAQDNSPLHF.

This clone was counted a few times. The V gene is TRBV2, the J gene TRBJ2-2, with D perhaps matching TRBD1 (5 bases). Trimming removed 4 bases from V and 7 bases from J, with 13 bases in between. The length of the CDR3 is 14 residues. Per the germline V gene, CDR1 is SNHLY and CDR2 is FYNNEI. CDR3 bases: TGTGCCAGCAGTGTCTCCGGTAGGGGCGGGGAGCTGTTTTTT. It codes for CASSVSGRGGELFF.

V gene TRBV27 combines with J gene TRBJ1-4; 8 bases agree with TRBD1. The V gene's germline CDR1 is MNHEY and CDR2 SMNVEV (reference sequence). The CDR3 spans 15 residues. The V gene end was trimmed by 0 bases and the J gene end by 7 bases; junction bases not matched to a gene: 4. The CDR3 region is CASSLSQGAGEKLFF. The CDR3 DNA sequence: TGTGCCAGCAGTTTATCCCAGGGGGCCGGTGAAAAACTGTTTTTT.

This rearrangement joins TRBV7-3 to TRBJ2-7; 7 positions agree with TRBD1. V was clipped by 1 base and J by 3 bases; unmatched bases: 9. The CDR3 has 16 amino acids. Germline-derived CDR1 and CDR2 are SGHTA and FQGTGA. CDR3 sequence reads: CASSLRGEGANYEQYF. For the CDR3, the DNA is TGTGCCAGCAGCTTAAGGGGAGAGGGGGCGAACTACGAGCAGTACTTC. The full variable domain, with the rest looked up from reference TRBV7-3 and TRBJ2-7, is GAGVSQTPSNKVTEKGKYVELRCDPISGHTALYWYRQSLGQGPEFLIYFQGTGAADDSGLPNDRFFAVRPEGSVSTLKIQRTERGDSAVYLCASSLRGEGANYEQYFGPGTRLTVT.

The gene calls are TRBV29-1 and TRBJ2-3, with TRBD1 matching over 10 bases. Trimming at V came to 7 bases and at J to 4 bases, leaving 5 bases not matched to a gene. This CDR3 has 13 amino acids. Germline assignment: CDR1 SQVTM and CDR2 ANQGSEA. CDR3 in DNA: TGCAGCGCCGGTGGGACAGGGGCAGATACGCAGTATTTT. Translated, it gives CSAGGTGADTQYF.

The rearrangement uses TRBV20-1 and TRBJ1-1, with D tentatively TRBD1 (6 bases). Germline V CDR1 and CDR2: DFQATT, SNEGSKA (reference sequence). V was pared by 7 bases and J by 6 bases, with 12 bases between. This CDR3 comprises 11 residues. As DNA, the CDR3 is TGCAGTGTCAGGGGTGGGGCTGAAGCTTTCTTT. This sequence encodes CSVRGGAEAFF.

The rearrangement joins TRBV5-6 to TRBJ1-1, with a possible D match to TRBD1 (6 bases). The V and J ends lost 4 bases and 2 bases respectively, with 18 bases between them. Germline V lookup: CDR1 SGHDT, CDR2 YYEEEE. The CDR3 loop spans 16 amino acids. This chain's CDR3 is CASSLPSGTYNTEAFF. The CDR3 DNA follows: TGTGCCAGCAGCCTTCCGTCCGGGACATATAACACTGAAGCTTTCTTT.

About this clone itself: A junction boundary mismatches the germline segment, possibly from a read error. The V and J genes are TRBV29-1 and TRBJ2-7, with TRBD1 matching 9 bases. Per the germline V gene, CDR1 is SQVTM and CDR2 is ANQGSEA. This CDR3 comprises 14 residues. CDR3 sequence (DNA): TGCAGCGTTCTCCGCGAAAGGGACAGGGCCGAGCGGTACTTC. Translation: CSVLRERDRAERYF.

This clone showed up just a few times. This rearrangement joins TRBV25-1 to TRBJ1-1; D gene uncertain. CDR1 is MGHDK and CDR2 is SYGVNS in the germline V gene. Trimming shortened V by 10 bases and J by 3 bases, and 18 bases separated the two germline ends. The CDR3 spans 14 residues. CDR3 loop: CATTEGGSHTEAFF. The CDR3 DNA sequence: TGTGCCACCACAGAGGGTGGGTCCCACACTGAAGCTTTCTTT.

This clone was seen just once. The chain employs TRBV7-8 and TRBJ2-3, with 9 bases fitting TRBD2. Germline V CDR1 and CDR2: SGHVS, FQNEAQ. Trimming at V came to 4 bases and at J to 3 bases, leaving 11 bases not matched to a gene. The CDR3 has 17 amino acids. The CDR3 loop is CASSSSRAGGRTDTQYF. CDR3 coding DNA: TGTGCCAGCAGCTCGTCCAGGGCGGGAGGGAGGACAGATACGCAGTATTTT. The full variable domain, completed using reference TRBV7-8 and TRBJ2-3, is GAGVSQSPRYKVAKRGQDVALRCDPISGHVSLFWYQQALGQGPEFLTYFQNEAQLDKSGLPSDRFFAERPEGSVSTLKIQRTQQEDSAVYLCASSSSRAGGRTDTQYFGPGTRLTVL.

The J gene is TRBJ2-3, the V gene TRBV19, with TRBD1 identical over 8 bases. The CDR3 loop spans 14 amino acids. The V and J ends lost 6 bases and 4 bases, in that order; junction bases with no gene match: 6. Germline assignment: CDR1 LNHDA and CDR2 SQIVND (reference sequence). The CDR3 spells CASRGQGSPDTQYF. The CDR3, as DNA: TGTGCCAGTAGAGGACAGGGCAGCCCAGATACGCAGTATTTT.

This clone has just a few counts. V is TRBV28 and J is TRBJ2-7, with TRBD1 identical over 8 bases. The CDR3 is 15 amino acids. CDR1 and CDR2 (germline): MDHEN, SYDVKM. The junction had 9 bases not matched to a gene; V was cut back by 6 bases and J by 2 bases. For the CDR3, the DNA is TGTGCCAGCAGCCAATTCGACAGGGGAACCTACGAGCAGTACTTC. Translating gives CASSQFDRGTYEQYF.

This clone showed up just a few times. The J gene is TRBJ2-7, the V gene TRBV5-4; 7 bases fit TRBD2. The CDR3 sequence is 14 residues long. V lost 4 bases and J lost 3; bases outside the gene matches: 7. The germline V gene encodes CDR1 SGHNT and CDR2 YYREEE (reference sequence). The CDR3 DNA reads TGTGCCAGCAGCCTGGGGCTAGCGGACTACGAGCAGTACTTC. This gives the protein CASSLGLADYEQYF.

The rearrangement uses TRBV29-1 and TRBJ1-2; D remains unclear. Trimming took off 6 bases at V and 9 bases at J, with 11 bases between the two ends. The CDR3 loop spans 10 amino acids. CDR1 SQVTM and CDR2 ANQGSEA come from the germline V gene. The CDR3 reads CSVRERSYTF. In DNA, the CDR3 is TGCAGCGTCCGGGAGCGGAGCTACACCTTC.

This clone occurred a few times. CDR3 sequence (DNA): TGTGGAGGGTCTGGGAACTACGAGCAGTACTTC. Its translation: CGGSGNYEQYF. The rearrangement joins TRBV30 to TRBJ2-7, with a tentative D call TRBD2 (5 bases). CDR3 size: 11 residues. Germline V gene lookup returns CDR1 GTSNPN and CDR2 SVGIG (reference sequence).

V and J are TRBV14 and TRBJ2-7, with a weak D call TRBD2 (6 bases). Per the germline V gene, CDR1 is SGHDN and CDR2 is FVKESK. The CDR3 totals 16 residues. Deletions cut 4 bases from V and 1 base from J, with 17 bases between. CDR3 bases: TGTGCCAGCAGCCCTTTCTGGGGGGACGAATCCTACGAGCAGTACTTC. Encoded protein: CASSPFWGDESYEQYF.

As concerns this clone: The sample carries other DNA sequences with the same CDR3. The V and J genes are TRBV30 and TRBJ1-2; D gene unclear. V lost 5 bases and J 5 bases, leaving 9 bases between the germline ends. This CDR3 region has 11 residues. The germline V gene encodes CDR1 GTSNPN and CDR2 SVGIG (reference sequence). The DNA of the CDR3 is TGTGCCTGGGCGGGGAATTATGGCTACACCTTC. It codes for CAWAGNYGYTF.

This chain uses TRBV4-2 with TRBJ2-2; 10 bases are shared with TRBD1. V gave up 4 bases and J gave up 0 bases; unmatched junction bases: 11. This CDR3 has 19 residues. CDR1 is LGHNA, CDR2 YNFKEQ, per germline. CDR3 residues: CASSRTLGQGNANTGELFF. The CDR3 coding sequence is TGTGCCAGCAGCCGAACGTTGGGACAGGGGAACGCGAACACCGGGGAGCTGTTTTTT.

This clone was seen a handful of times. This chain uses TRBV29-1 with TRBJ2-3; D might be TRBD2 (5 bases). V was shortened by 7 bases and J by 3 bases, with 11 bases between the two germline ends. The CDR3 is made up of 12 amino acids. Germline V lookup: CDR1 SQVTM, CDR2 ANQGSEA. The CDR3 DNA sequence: TGCAGCGGTGGAGGCTGGACAGATACGCAGTATTTT. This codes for CSGGGWTDTQYF.

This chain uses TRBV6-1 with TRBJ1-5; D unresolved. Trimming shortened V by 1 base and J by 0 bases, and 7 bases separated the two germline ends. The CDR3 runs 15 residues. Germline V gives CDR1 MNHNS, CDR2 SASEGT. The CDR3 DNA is TGTGCCAGCAGTGAAGGGCAGATTAGCAATCAGCCCCAGCATTTT. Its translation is CASSEGQISNQPQHF.

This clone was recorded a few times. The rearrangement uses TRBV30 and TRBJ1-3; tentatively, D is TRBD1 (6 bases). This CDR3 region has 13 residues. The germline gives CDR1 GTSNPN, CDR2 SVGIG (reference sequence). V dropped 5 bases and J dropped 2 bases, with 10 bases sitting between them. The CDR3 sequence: CAWGWDTGNTIYF. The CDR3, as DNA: TGTGCCTGGGGGTGGGACACTGGAAACACCATATATTTT.